Reported below is one TCR beta chain. The antigen remains unidentified. This specimen comes from a study of OX40 agonist ivuxolimab in advanced cancers. Broader study findings: At 0.1 to 3.0 mg/kg, CD4+ and CD8+ blood T cells expanded clonally by week 6.

Profiled with immunoSEQ multiplex PCR; TCRdb holds only in-frame clones, not every one. The sample lists 45,000 to 65,000 clones, 79% occurring once. Per the germline V gene, CDR1 is ENHRY and CDR2 is SYGVKD. The V and J ends lost 6 bases and 2 bases, in that order; junction bases with no gene match: 6. The CDR3 is made up of 15 amino acids. Here the sequenced sample was CD4+ or CD8+ T cells sorted from blood, taken in a trial of the OX40 agonist ivuxolimab. The chain recombines TRBV10-3 with TRBJ1-5; 8 nucleotides match TRBD1. The source is an adult with an advanced solid tumor such as melanoma, head and neck, liver or kidney cancer. The CDR3 DNA is TGTGCCATCAGGCAGGGGGCTGTCGGCAATCAGCCCCAGCATTTT. This encodes CAIRQGAVGNQPQHF.